Detailed here is one T cell receptor (delta chain). Taking its sample share into account, this clone is medium-sized (0.01 to 0.1%). What antigen it recognizes has not been identified. Within one base of it there is no much larger clone, and no base qualities were kept. The same CDR3 is also encoded by other DNA sequences in this sample. This specimen comes from a study of delta chain sequences of gamma delta T cells listed by TCRdb under 2017. Library preparation used 5' RACE. Sequenced using an Illumina MiSeq. TCRdb processed the public reads again with the CATT caller, after which rows with matching DNA were combined. For this sample the table gives roughly 2,400 delta-chain clones, of which approximately 30% were detected only once. 17% of the sample belongs to the ten largest clones. V has 2 bases trimmed and J has 0 bases trimmed; junction bases matching no gene number 11. Inclusive of the bounding cysteine and phenylalanine, the CDR3 is 20 residues long. The CDR3 DNA has 60 bases and is translated from base 1. Reading the germline V gene gives CDR1 GEAIGNYY and CDR2 EKD.

This sequence uses TRDV2 and TRDJ3; 8 central bases correspond to TRDD3. Sequencing was done on a sample of either unsorted cells or a sorted T cell fraction (not recorded which). The TCR sequence derives from a human donor in good health. The DNA sequence is TGTGCCTGTGACAAGACTGGGGGGTCCACGAGCTCCTGGGACACCCGACAGATGTTTTTC. Translated, it reads CACDKTGGSTSSWDTRQMFF.